This T cell receptor (beta chain) was obtained from a study of T cell responses to AZD1222 COVID-19 vaccine. Findings and limits, study-wide: Donors in the cohort were predominantly white British and more often female, and clonal diversity was possibly underestimated. The CD4 TCRs associated with vaccination extended across spike and predominated at 160-218 and 743-854. Seropositive AZD1222 recipients at baseline numbered only 5 to 7. Nearly half of spike-specific TCRs reportedly target variant regions that are unmutated in the B.1.351 and B.1.1.7 variants.

This CDR3 contains 13 residues. The V and J ends lost 9 bases and 8 bases respectively, with 18 bases between them. CDR1 is SNHLY and CDR2 is FYNNEI in the germline V gene. Details on this clone: As yet, its antigen is unknown.

TCRdb's copy holds only in-frame clones and misses some; the assay was immunoSEQ multiplex PCR. The sample gives about 150,000 clones, around 88% of which show up once; about 15% is in the top ten. This receptor was obtained from an adult in good health. The material sequenced was peripheral blood, taken on day 0 of AZD1222 vaccination. This chain connects TRBV2 to TRBJ2-3; D ambiguous. This CDR3 is CASDPGLWATQYF. The CDR3 region has the DNA TGTGCCAGTGATCCGGGCCTCTGGGCTACGCAGTATTTT.